Following are 16 T cell receptor beta chains from one sample sequenced in a study of control samples from healthy donors and cancer patients. Assay used: immunoSEQ multiplex PCR; TCRdb lists only in-frame clones, some missing. The repertoire has around 41,000 clones, 65% to 85% of them found once; the top ten carry about 22%. The sequenced sample consisted of PBMCs. The receptor source for this set is a woman aged 55-70 years with lung cancer.

This clone appeared once. This chain links TRBV18 with TRBJ1-5; 7 bases are shared with TRBD1. Trimming took 6 bases from V and 6 from J; bases not matched to a gene: 11. The CDR3 length is 15 residues. Looked up from germline, CDR1 is KGHSH and CDR2 is LQKENI. As DNA, the CDR3 is TGTGCCAGCTCGTCAAGAAGGGACAGAGCTCAGCCCCAGCATTTT. This gives the protein CASSSRRDRAQPQHF.

The chain carries TRBV2 and TRBJ2-6; the match to TRBD1 covers 10 bases. This CDR3 has 19 residues. The V gene's germline CDR1 is SNHLY and CDR2 FYNNEI. The junction had 14 bases not matched to a gene; V was cut back by 7 bases and J by 2 bases. In DNA form, the CDR3 reads TGTGCCAGCATCACTACCCACGGGACAGGGGTCCCTGGGGCCAACGTCCTGACTTTC. This gives the protein CASITTHGTGVPGANVLTF.

The chain is built from TRBV6-5 and TRBJ2-7; 8 positions agree with TRBD1. From germline, CDR1 is MNHEY and CDR2 SVGAGI. Losses at the gene ends were 6 bases for V and 1 base for J; bases not matched to a gene: 8. The CDR3 spans 15 residues. CDR3 in DNA: TGTGCCAGCAGACCAACCGGGACAGGATCCTACGAGCAGTACTTC. It specifies CASRPTGTGSYEQYF.

This chain links TRBV15 with TRBJ2-7; weak D call: TRBD2 (5 bases). Germline loops: CDR1 LNHNV, CDR2 YYDKDF (reference sequence). The CDR3 runs 14 residues. Trimming pared 0 bases from V and 5 bases from J, leaving 11 bases between. CDR3 in DNA: TGTGCCACCAGCAGAGATAACGGGGTAAACGAGCAGTACTTC. Residues: CATSRDNGVNEQYF.

This clone was observed once. The genes are TRBV4-3 and TRBJ2-1, with D possibly being TRBD1 or TRBD2 (5 bases each). Trimming removed 0 bases from V and 2 bases from J, with 11 bases in between. This CDR3 is built from 16 residues. The germline V gene has CDR1 LGHNA and CDR2 YSLEER. CDR3 bases: TGCGCCAGCAGCCAAGAATATGGGGGAGCCTACAATGAGCAGTTCTTC. As protein: CASSQEYGGAYNEQFF.

The rearrangement uses TRBV7-8 and TRBJ1-5; 8 nucleotides line up with TRBD1. The CDR3 runs 17 residues. V gave up 5 bases and J gave up 4 bases; unmatched junction bases: 13. Per the germline V gene, CDR1 is SGHVS and CDR2 is FQNEAQ. The CDR3 DNA reads as TGTGCCAGCAGCCTATTGGCGACAGGGGCCACTAATCAGCCCCAGCATTTT. Translated, it gives CASSLLATGATNQPQHF.

This clone was found a few times. The chain uses TRBV7-2 and TRBJ1-1; TRBD1 aligns across 7 bases. Germline V gene sequence: CDR1 SGHTA, CDR2 FQGNSA. Trimming cost V 4 bases and J 10 bases; bases outside gene matches: 15. CDR3 size: 15 residues. The CDR3 DNA is TGTGCCAGCAGCTCGAGACAGGGCCGTGTCAGAGTAGCTTTCTTT. Amino acid sequence: CASSSRQGRVRVAFF.

The J gene is TRBJ1-1, the V gene TRBV19; D call uncertain. V was cut by 5 bases and J by 2 bases, with 9 bases left in between. CDR3 length: 13 residues. Looked up from germline, CDR1 is LNHDA and CDR2 is SQIVND (reference sequence). The CDR3 here is CASSPAVNTEAFF. CDR3 nucleotide sequence: TGTGCCAGTAGTCCGGCAGTCAACACTGAAGCTTTCTTT.

The J gene is TRBJ2-2, the V gene TRBV28, with a weak D call TRBD2 (6 bases). V lost 4 bases and J lost 2, with 8 bases in between. The germline V gene encodes CDR1 MDHEN and CDR2 SYDVKM. CDR3 size: 14 residues. The DNA of the CDR3 is TGTGCCAGCAGTTCCGGGGGTAACACCGGGGAGCTGTTTTTT. Translating gives CASSSGGNTGELFF.

J is TRBJ2-1 and V is TRBV12-1. TRBV12-1 counts as a pseudogene. The CDR3 contains 11 residues. CDR3 in amino acids: CASSFRDRQFF. The CDR3 coding sequence is TGTGCCAGCAGCTTCCGGGACCGGCAGTTCTTC.

This clone has only one observation. The gene calls are TRBV10-2 and TRBJ1-2; D is undetermined. Germline V gives CDR1 WSHSY, CDR2 SAAADI. The CDR3 is 12 residues long. V shed 8 bases and J shed 4 bases, with 11 bases lying between them. As DNA, the CDR3 is TGCGCCAGCCGACAAGACGCCTATGGCTACACCTTC. Amino acid sequence: CASRQDAYGYTF.

This clone appeared a single time. The chain recombines TRBV29-1 with TRBJ2-1, with 7 bases aligning to TRBD2. CDR3 length: 11 residues. V shed 8 bases, J shed 9 bases, and the junction held 7 bases outside the gene matches. In germline, CDR1 is SQVTM, CDR2 ANQGSEA. The chain's CDR3 is CSSSGGLEQFF. DNA of the CDR3: TGCAGCTCATCGGGAGGACTTGAGCAGTTCTTC.

This clone was counted only a few times. V and J are TRBV4-1 and TRBJ1-1; D is ambiguous. The CDR3 runs 13 residues. Trimming took off 3 bases at V and 5 bases at J, with 10 bases between the two ends. Germline CDR1 and CDR2: MGHRA and YSYEKL. CDR3 DNA sequence: TGCGCCAGCAGCCAGAGGGAGGTAACTGAAGCTTTCTTT. Protein product: CASSQREVTEAFF.

The chain has TRBV10-2 and TRBJ1-5; 11 bases agree with TRBD1. V lost 3 bases to trimming and J lost 7 bases; unmatched junction nucleotides: 5. This CDR3 spans 15 amino acids. From germline, CDR1 is WSHSY and CDR2 SAAADI. The CDR3 here is CASSDPDRGRQPQHF. DNA of the CDR3: TGCGCCAGCAGTGACCCGGACAGGGGGCGACAGCCCCAGCATTTT.

V is TRBV7-8 and J is TRBJ2-5; tentative D call: TRBD2 (6 bases). CDR1 and CDR2 from the germline V gene are SGHVS and FQNEAQ. V was cut by 6 bases and J by 1 base, with 15 bases left in between. The CDR3 has 15 amino acids. CDR3 nucleotide sequence: TGTGCCAGCAGTCCCAGGCCCGGGAGCCAAGAGACCCAGTACTTC. It codes for CASSPRPGSQETQYF.

This clone was found a few times. The chain couples TRBV5-5 to TRBJ2-4, with D perhaps matching TRBD1 or TRBD2 (5 bases each). The V end was cut by 4 bases, the J end by 6 bases, with 14 bases between. From germline, CDR1 is SGHKS and CDR2 YYEKEE (reference sequence). The CDR3 totals 14 residues. Here the CDR3 DNA reads TGTGCCAGCAGCGGGACGGACAAGGCAAACATTCAGTACTTC. This sequence encodes CASSGTDKANIQYF.